These T cell receptor beta chains were read from a single sample in a study of cytomegalovirus exposure and HLA in healthy donors. Profiled with immunoSEQ multiplex PCR; TCRdb holds only in-frame clones, not every one. The table lists roughly 110,000 clones, about two thirds of them singletons. Sample: PBMCs. The receptors come from a female donor in good health and CMV-seronegative. The CDR3 runs from the conserved cysteine through the conserved F or W.

19,TRBV21-1,TRBJ2-1,CASSTTGTSGRSGDNEQFF
16,TRBV30,TRBJ1-3,CAWSVREWTYGNTIYF
16,TRBV25-1,TRBJ2-3,CASSVNLAGPSDTQYF
15,TRBV5-4,TRBJ2-1,CASSLEELVYNEQFF
18,TRBV6-1,TRBJ2-2,CASSERWGGPGRTGELFF
13,TRBV7-9,TRBJ1-1,CASSLGGDRVAFF
15,TRBV6-1,TRBJ2-1,CASSAAGSYYDEQFF
16,TRBV4-3,TRBJ2-3,CASSPRGAGSTDTQYF
13,TRBV6-6,TRBJ1-1,CASTYGGPTEAFF
12,TRBV5-5,.,CASSMGQYEQYF
18,TRBV7-6,TRBJ2-1,CASSLVELSIASYNEQFF
13,TRBV15,TRBJ1-1,CATSRAAFTEAFF
16,TRBV15,TRBJ1-5,CATSVGTAFPNQPQHF
12,TRBV28,TRBJ1-5,CASRLINQPQHF
15,TRBV6-5,TRBJ1-3,CASSYQVGSGNTIYF
17,TRBV15,TRBJ2-7,CATSSRQGLAGRHEQYF
13,TRBV6-1,TRBJ2-7,CASRGGTGLEQYF
17,TRBV7-2,TRBJ1-1,CASSPRLQGFLNTEAFF
16,TRBV7-6,TRBJ2-3,CASSLNVPRELDTQYF
14,TRBV5-4,TRBJ2-1,CASSLGESYNEQFF
14,TRBV9,TRBJ2-5,CASSVERLPETQYF
15,TRBV4-3,TRBJ2-1,CASRTSASSYNEQFF
16,TRBV5-1,TRBJ1-1,CASSRAQGARLTEAFF
14,TRBV5-1,TRBJ2-7,CASSKGQGTYEQYF
18,TRBV2,TRBJ2-7,CASSDSRTSETKTYEQYF
24,TRBV5-1,TRBJ2-7,CASSLGRGPPGTGRYGRGFYEQYF
16,TRBV11-2,TRBJ2-2,CASRRSGSLSTGELFF
14,TRBV6-4,TRBJ1-1,CASSEGGANTEAFF
16,TRBV7-9,TRBJ2-7,CASSLALGRNSYEQYF
14,TRBV7-9,TRBJ1-5,CASSQGQYNQPQHF
13,TRBV28,TRBJ1-2,CASSLGQGCGYTF
15,TRBV5-1,TRBJ1-1,CASSLRQGVETEAFF
15,TRBV11-2,TRBJ2-1,CASSFGLAGYNEQFF
15,TRBV11-3,TRBJ2-7,CASSFGQLISYEQYF
16,TRBV19,TRBJ2-1,CASEGGGAPPADGQFF
14,TRBV7-9,TRBJ2-4,CASSGGVAKNIQYF
13,TRBV15,TRBJ2-7,CATSRVGGYEQYF
12,TRBV4-3,TRBJ1-2,CASSQGNRAHTF
14,TRBV9,TRBJ1-1,CASSVGGQGTEAFF
14,TRBV6-5,TRBJ2-5,CASSVISSGETQYF
13,TRBV25-1,TRBJ2-7,CASSGPGRTKQYF
14,TRBV7-8,TRBJ2-3,CASILRRGSGTQYF
18,TRBV18,TRBJ2-6,CASSPPGQGGSGANVLTF
18,TRBV7-8,TRBJ2-7,CASTPVGSGSVHSYEQYF
14,TRBV6-1,TRBJ1-5,CASRTTGVNQPQHF
15,TRBV28,TRBJ2-4,CASSSVGGGKNIQYF
12,TRBV25-1,TRBJ2-7,CASSDQSYEQYF
13,TRBV7-9,TRBJ1-5,CASSWGENQPQHF
16,TRBV2,TRBJ2-1,CASRKWTSGLITEQFF
15,TRBV9,TRBJ2-5,CASSVEGGGSRTQYF
19,TRBV5-4,TRBJ2-2,CASSTPGQGLAGAVGELFF
15,TRBV5-4,TRBJ2-7,CASSQKGGSAYEQYF
16,TRBV2,TRBJ1-5,CASKGGARVSNQPQHF
16,TRBV28,TRBJ1-4,CASSPQGDLVMKKLFF
15,TRBV4-3,TRBJ2-1,CASSQDLASSNEQFF